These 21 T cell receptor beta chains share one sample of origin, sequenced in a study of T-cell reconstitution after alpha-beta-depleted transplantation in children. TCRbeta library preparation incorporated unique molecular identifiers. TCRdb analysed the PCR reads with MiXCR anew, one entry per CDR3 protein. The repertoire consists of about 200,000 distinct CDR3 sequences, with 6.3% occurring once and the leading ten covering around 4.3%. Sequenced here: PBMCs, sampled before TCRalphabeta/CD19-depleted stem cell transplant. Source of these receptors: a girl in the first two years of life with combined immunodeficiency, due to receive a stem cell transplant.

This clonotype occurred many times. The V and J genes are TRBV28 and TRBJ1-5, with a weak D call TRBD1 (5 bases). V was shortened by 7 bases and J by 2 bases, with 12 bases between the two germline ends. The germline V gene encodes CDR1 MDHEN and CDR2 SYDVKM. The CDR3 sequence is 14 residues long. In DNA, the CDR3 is TGTGCCAGCACCCTGGGGGACCGCAATCAGCCCCAGCATTTT. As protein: CASTLGDRNQPQHF.

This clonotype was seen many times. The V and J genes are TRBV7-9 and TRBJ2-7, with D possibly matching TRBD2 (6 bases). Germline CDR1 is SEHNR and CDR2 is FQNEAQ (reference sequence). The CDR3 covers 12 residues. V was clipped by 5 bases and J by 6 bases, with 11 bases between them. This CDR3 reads CASSHLASEQYF. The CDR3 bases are TGTGCCAGCAGCCACCTAGCGAGCGAGCAGTACTTC.

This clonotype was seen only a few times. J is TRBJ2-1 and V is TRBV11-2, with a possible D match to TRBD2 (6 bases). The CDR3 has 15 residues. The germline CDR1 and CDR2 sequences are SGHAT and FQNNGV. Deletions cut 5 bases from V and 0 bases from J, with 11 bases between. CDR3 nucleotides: TGTGCCAGCAGCCGGGACTCGGGCTCCTACAATGAGCAGTTCTTC. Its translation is CASSRDSGSYNEQFF.

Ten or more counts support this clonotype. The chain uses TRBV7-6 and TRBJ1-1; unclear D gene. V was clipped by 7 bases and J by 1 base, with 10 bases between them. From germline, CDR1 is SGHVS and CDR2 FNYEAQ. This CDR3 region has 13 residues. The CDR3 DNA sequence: TGTGCCAGCACCCCCCGAGGGAACACTGAAGCTTTCTTT. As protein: CASTPRGNTEAFF.

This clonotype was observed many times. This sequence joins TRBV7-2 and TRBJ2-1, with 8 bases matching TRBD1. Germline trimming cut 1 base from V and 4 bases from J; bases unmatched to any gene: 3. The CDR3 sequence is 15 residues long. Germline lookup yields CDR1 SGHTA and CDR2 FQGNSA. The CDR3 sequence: CASSLGDRRYNEQFF. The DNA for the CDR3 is TGTGCCAGCAGCTTAGGGGACAGGAGGTACAATGAGCAGTTCTTC.

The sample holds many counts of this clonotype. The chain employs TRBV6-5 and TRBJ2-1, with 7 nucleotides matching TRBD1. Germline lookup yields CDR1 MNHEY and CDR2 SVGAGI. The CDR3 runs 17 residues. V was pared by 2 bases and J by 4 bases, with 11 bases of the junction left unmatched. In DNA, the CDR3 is TGTGCCAGCAGTTACGGTCCCGGGACAGATTCATACAATGAGCAGTTCTTC. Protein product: CASSYGPGTDSYNEQFF.

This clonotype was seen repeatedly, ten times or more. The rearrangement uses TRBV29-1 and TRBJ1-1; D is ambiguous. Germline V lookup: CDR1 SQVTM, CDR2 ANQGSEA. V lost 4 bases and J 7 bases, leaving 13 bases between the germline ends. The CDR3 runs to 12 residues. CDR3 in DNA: TGCAGCGTTGGGCTGGACCTGAATGAAGCTTTCTTT. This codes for CSVGLDLNEAFF. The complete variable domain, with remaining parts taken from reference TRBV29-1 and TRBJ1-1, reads SAVISQKPSRDICQRGTSLTIQCQVDSQVTMMFWYRQQPGQSLTLIATANQGSEATYESGFVIDKFPISRPNLTFSTLTVSNMSPEDSSIYLCSVGLDLNEAFFGQGTRLTVV.

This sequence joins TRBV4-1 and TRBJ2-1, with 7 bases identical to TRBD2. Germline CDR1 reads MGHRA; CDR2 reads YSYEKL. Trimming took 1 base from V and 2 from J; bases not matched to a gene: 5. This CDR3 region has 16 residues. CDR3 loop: CASSQGRETTYNEQFF. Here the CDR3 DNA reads TGCGCCAGCAGCCAAGGGCGGGAGACTACCTACAATGAGCAGTTCTTC.

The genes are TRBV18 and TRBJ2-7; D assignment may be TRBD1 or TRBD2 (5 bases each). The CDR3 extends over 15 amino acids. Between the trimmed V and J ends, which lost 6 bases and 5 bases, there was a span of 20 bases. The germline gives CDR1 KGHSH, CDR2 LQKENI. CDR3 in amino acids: CASSYRDGEGDEQYF. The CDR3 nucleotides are TGTGCCAGCTCTTACCGGGACGGTGAAGGCGACGAGCAGTACTTC.

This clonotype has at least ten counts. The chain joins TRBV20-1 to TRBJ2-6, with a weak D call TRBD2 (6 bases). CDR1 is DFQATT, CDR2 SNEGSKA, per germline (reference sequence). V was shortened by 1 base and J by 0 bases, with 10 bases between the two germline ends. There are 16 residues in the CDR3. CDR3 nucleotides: TGCAGTGCTAGAGTGTGGGGAGGCTCTGGGGCCAACGTCCTGACTTTC. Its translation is CSARVWGGSGANVLTF.

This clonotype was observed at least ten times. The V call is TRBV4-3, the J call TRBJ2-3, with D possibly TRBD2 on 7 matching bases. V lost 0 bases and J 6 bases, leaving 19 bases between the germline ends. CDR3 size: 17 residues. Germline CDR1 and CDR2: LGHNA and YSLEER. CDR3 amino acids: CASSQDYGGGGSDTQYF. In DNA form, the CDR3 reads TGCGCCAGCAGCCAAGATTATGGTGGCGGGGGCTCCGATACGCAGTATTTT.

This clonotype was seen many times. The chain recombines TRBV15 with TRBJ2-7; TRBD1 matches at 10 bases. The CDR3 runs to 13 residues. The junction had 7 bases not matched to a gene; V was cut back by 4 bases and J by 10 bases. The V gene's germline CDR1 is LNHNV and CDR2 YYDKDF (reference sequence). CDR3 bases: TGTGCCACCAGCACCTCCGGGACAGGGGTTCAGTACTTC. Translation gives CATSTSGTGVQYF.

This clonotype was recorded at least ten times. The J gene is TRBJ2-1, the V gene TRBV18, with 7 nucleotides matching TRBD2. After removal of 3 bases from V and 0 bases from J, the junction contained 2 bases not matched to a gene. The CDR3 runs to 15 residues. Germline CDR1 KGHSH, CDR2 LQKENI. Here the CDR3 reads CASSPVAGSYNEQFF. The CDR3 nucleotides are TGTGCCAGCTCACCGGTAGCGGGCTCCTACAATGAGCAGTTCTTC.

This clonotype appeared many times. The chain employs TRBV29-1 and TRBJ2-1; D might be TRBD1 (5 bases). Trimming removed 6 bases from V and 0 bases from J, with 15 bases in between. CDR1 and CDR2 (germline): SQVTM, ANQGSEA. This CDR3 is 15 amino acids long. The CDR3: CSVRNRQSSYNEQFF. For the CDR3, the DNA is TGCAGCGTCCGAAACAGGCAGAGCTCCTACAATGAGCAGTTCTTC.

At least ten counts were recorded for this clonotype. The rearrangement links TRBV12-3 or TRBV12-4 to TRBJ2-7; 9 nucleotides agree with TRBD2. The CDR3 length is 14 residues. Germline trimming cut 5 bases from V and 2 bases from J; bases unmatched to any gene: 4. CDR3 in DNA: TGTGCCAGCAGTGCGGGGGGGCCCGCCTACGAGCAGTACTTC. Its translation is CASSAGGPAYEQYF.

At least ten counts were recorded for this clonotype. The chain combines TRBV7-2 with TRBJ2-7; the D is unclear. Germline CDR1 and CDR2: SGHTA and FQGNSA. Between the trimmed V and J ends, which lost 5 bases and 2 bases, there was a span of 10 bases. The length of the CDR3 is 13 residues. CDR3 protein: CASSRPWTYEQYF. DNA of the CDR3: TGTGCCAGCAGCCGACCCTGGACCTACGAGCAGTACTTC.

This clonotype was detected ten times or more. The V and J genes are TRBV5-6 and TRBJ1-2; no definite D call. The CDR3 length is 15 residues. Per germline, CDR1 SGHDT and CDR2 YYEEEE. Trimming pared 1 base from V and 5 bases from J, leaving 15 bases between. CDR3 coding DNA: TGTGCCAGCAGCTTGATCGGACTCCGCGAATATGGCTACACCTTC. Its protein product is CASSLIGLREYGYTF.

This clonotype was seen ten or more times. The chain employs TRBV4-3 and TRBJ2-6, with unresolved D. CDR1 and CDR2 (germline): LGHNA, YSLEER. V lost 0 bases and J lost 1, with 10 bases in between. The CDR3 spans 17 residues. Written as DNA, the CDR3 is TGCGCCAGCAGCCAAGATGGCCCACCATCTGGGGCCAACGTCCTGACTTTC. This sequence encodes CASSQDGPPSGANVLTF.

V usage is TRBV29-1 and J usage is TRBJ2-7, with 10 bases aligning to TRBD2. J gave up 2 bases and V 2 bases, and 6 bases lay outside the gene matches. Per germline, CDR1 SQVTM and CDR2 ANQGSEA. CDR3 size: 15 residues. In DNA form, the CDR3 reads TGCAGCGTTGAATGGCGGCTAGCGGGAGCCTACGAGCAGTACTTC. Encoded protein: CSVEWRLAGAYEQYF.

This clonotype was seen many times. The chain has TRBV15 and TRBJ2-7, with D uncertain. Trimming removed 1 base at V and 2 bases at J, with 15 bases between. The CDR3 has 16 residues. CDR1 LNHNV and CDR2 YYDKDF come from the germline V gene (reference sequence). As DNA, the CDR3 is TGTGCCACCAGCAGAGGATCCGTGATGGCCCCCTACGAGCAGTACTTC. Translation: CATSRGSVMAPYEQYF.

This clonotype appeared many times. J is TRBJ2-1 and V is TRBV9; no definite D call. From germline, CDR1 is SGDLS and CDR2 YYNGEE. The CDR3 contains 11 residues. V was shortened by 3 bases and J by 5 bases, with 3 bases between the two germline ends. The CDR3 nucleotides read TGTGCCAGCAGCGCTCACAATGAGCAGTTCTTC. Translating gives CASSAHNEQFF.